These 18 T cell receptor beta chains originate from one sample sequenced in a study of metastatic and nonmetastatic thyroid tumors. Every patient was untreated before thyroid surgery. TCRdb re-called clones from the PCR reads using MiXCR. The sample yields about 92,000 clones, 14% to 15% seen once. The sample was blood. Every receptor here comes from a female donor with papillary thyroid cancer or a benign thyroid nodule (not recorded which). Some clones in this sample may be carry-over from other donors' samples.

This clone was counted many times. The J gene is TRBJ2-7, the V gene TRBV6-2 or TRBV6-3; D ambiguous. This CDR3 has 12 amino acids. V was cut by 2 bases and J by 3 bases, with 5 bases left in between. Germline CDR1 and CDR2: MNHEY and SVGEGT. This CDR3 reads CASSYGFYEQYF. The CDR3 coding sequence is TGTGCCAGCAGTTACGGGTTCTACGAGCAGTACTTC.

V gene TRBV20-1 combines with J gene TRBJ2-3; TRBD2 is a possible D gene (5 bases). V lost 6 bases to trimming and J lost 0 bases, with 16 bases between them. Germline values: CDR1 DFQATT, CDR2 SNEGSKA (reference sequence). This CDR3 is built from 15 residues. CDR3 sequence: CSAGHRLASTDTQYF. CDR3 coding DNA: TGCAGTGCAGGCCACCGGCTAGCTAGCACAGATACGCAGTATTTT.

This clone was seen at least ten times. Other DNA sequences of this sample code for an identical CDR3. The V call is TRBV28, the J call TRBJ1-4, with TRBD1 as a possible D gene (5 bases). V was cut by 4 bases and J by 8 bases, with 14 bases left in between. The CDR3 extends over 14 amino acids. Germline-derived CDR1 and CDR2 are MDHEN and SYDVKM. This CDR3 reads CASSSSGRGEKLFF. CDR3 coding DNA: TGTGCCAGCAGTTCCTCGGGGCGGGGGGAAAAACTGTTTTTT.

The V and J genes are TRBV9 and TRBJ2-1, with D perhaps matching TRBD2 (6 bases). The CDR3 is 15 amino acids. The V end was cut by 4 bases, the J end by 7 bases, with 18 bases between. Germline assignment: CDR1 SGDLS and CDR2 YYNGEE. The CDR3 sequence is CASSTLGSGANEQFF. CDR3 in DNA: TGTGCCAGCAGCACGCTCGGGAGTGGGGCGAATGAGCAGTTCTTC.

This clone was detected many times. The chain carries TRBV27 and TRBJ1-6; no clear D. CDR3 length equals 13 residues. In germline, CDR1 is MNHEY, CDR2 SMNVEV (reference sequence). V shed 8 bases and J shed 4 bases, with 9 bases lying between them. This CDR3 reads CASSAEYNSPLHF. The CDR3 DNA is TGTGCCAGCTCGGCGGAGTATAATTCACCCCTCCACTTT.

This clone occurred many times. This chain joins TRBV5-1 and TRBJ2-1, with D perhaps TRBD1 (6 bases). This CDR3 comprises 17 residues. Germline CDR1 is SGHRS and CDR2 is YFSETQ. The V end was cut by 4 bases, the J end by 4 bases, with 21 bases between. CDR3 amino acids: CASSLQGPPLSYNEQFF. As DNA, the CDR3 is TGCGCCAGCAGCCTACAGGGCCCCCCTTTGTCTTACAATGAGCAGTTCTTC. The entire variable domain, with the rest obtained from reference TRBV5-1 and TRBJ2-1, is as follows: KAGVTQTPRYLIKTRGQQVTLSCSPISGHRSVSWYQQTPGQGLQFLFEYFSETQRNKGNFPGRFSGRQFSNSRSEMNVSTLELGDSALYLCASSLQGPPLSYNEQFFGPGTRLTVL.

This clone was seen a handful of times. One base away lies a much larger clone, so this may be a sequencing read error. This sequence joins TRBV12-3 or TRBV12-4 and TRBJ2-2; TRBD1 agrees at 7 bases. This CDR3 comprises 17 residues. CDR3 residues: CASSRRTGADNTGDLFF. CDR3 DNA: TGTGCCAGCAGCAGAAGAACAGGGGCTGATAACACCGGGGATCTGTTTTTT.

The chain is built from TRBV12-3 or TRBV12-4 and TRBJ2-5; D gene unclear. V was clipped by 8 bases and J by 4 bases, with 11 bases between them. CDR3 length: 12 amino acids. This CDR3 is CASGSTGETQYF. Here the CDR3 DNA reads TGTGCCAGCGGTTCCACTGGAGAGACCCAGTACTTC.

There are many counts of this clone. Other DNA sequences from this sample encode an identical CDR3 as well. The rearrangement links TRBV4-1 to TRBJ2-1, with D perhaps being TRBD1 or TRBD2 (5 bases each). CDR3 length equals 16 residues. The V gene's germline CDR1 is MGHRA and CDR2 YSYEKL. V was clipped by 4 bases and J by 5 bases, with 18 bases between them. CDR3 residues: CASSLIAGTFNNEQFF. CDR3 coding DNA: TGCGCCAGCAGCCTCATCGCCGGGACGTTTAACAATGAGCAGTTCTTC.

This clone was detected ten times or more. The chain carries TRBV5-4 and TRBJ1-2; 11 nucleotides align to TRBD1. The V gene's germline CDR1 is SGHNT and CDR2 YYREEE (reference sequence). This CDR3 spans 15 amino acids. Trimming took 3 bases from V and 8 from J; bases not matched to a gene: 9. In DNA form, the CDR3 reads TGTGCCAGCAGCTCGGCAGGGGACAGGGGGAACGGCTACACCTTC. This gives the protein CASSSAGDRGNGYTF.

This clone was observed at least ten times. The chain carries TRBV25-1 and TRBJ2-1; D might be TRBD1 or TRBD2, each matching 6 bases. This CDR3 is 13 amino acids long. Germline V gene sequence: CDR1 MGHDK, CDR2 SYGVNS. The germline V and J ends were trimmed by 5 bases and 4 bases, with 9 bases remaining between them. This chain's CDR3 is CASSKGGYNEQFF. In DNA, the CDR3 is TGTGCCAGCAGTAAGGGGGGATACAATGAGCAGTTCTTC.

The CDR3 DNA is TGTGCCAGCAGTTACTCAAAAATGGTCCCGGGTGAGCAGTTCTTC. This sequence encodes CASSYSKMVPGEQFF. The chain carries TRBV6-2 or TRBV6-3 and TRBJ2-1, with no clear D. Between the trimmed V and J ends, which lost 0 bases and 9 bases, there was a span of 15 bases. CDR1 MNHEY and CDR2 SVGEGT come from the germline V gene. CDR3 size: 15 residues.

This clone was found many times. V usage is TRBV12-3 or TRBV12-4 and J usage is TRBJ2-5; a possible D gene is TRBD2 (5 bases). The length of the CDR3 is 14 residues. V dropped 6 bases and J dropped 1 base, with 12 bases sitting between them. The CDR3 is CASSPGEFQETQYF. Written as DNA, the CDR3 is TGTGCCAGCAGCCCCGGGGAATTCCAAGAGACCCAGTACTTC.

This clone came up a few times. A clone one base away is much larger, so this may be a read error. The chain couples TRBV6-2 or TRBV6-3 to TRBJ2-3; D not certain. The CDR3 contains 12 residues. The V gene's germline CDR1 is MNHEY and CDR2 SVGEGT. CDR3 nucleotide sequence: TGTGCCAGCAGTTATACCACATATACGCAGTATTTT. Amino acids: CASSYTTYTQYF.

Regarding this clone: One base away lies a much larger clone, so this may be a sequencing read error. The chain joins TRBV29-1 to TRBJ2-3; no clear D gene. The germline CDR1 and CDR2 sequences are SQVTM and ANQGSEA. V was trimmed by 0 bases and J by 3 bases, leaving 10 bases between them. The CDR3 spans 14 residues. In nucleotides, the CDR3 is TGCAGCGTTGAAGAACCCTTGCGAACAGATACGCAGTATTTT. Its translation is CSVEEPLRTDTQYF.

This clone appeared many times. V and J are TRBV6-1 and TRBJ1-2, with 12 bases fitting TRBD1. Germline lookup yields CDR1 MNHNS and CDR2 SASEGT. V shed 5 bases, J shed 7 bases, and the junction held 14 bases outside the gene matches. The CDR3 runs to 17 residues. CDR3 DNA: TGTGCCAGCAGTTTTAACTTTTGGGACAGGGGGCAGAGTGGCTACACCTTC. It yields the protein CASSFNFWDRGQSGYTF.

Comments on this clone: A much larger clone lies a single base off, so this may be a read error. This rearrangement joins TRBV5-1 to TRBJ2-5, with D perhaps TRBD1 (5 bases). The CDR3 loop spans 14 amino acids. Per germline, CDR1 SGHRS and CDR2 YFSETQ. The V and J ends lost 2 bases and 4 bases respectively, with 12 bases between them. CDR3 coding DNA: TGCGCCAGCAGCTTAGTAGGGGTAGTAGAGACCCAGTACTTC. Translating gives CASSLVGVVETQYF.

This clone showed up many times. The V call is TRBV15, the J call TRBJ2-7, with 10 bases fitting TRBD1. Germline CDR1 and CDR2: LNHNV and YYDKDF (reference sequence). The CDR3 consists of 13 residues. J gave up 5 bases and V 5 bases, and 3 bases lay outside the gene matches. CDR3 DNA: TGTGCCACCAGCGCCGGGACAGGGGACGAGCAGTACTTC. Amino acids: CATSAGTGDEQYF. Looking up the rest from reference TRBV15 and TRBJ2-7 gives the full variable domain: DAMVIQNPRYQVTQFGKPVTLSCSQTLNHNVMYWYQQKSSQAPKLLFHYYDKDFNNEADTPDNFQSRRPNTSFCFLDIRSPGLGDTAMYLCATSAGTGDEQYFGPGTRLTVT.